One and the same sample provided the 23 T cell receptor beta chains below, sequenced in a study of T-cell reconstitution after alpha-beta-depleted transplantation in children. Unique molecular identifiers were built into the TCRbeta library. TCRdb passed the PCR reads through MiXCR, listing each CDR3 protein once. The repertoire consists of about 870,000 distinct CDR3 sequences, with roughly 15% occurring once and the leading ten covering 5%. The specimen was PBMCs, mostly from graft donor cells, collected 360 days after TCRalphabeta/CD19-depleted stem cell transplant. All receptors come from a male patient younger than 18 who had a stem cell transplant for acute lymphoblastic leukemia, so the T cells may come from the graft donor.

V and J are TRBV18 and TRBJ1-6; TRBD1 matches at 8 bases. After removal of 3 bases from V and 7 bases from J, the junction contained 8 bases not matched to a gene. This CDR3 comprises 16 residues. The germline gives CDR1 KGHSH, CDR2 LQKENI. The CDR3 nucleotides read TGTGCCAGCTCACCGGGACAGGTCGAACTGAATTCACCCCTCCACTTT. As protein: CASSPGQVELNSPLHF. The variable domain in full, with the rest retrieved from reference TRBV18 and TRBJ1-6, is NAGVMQNPRHLVRRRGQEARLRCSPMKGHSHVYWYRQLPEEGLKFMVYLQKENIIDESGMPKERFSAEFPKEGPSILRIQQVVRGDSAAYFCASSPGQVELNSPLHFGNGTRLTVT.

This clonotype was recorded a few times. The gene calls are TRBV9 and TRBJ2-7; D is possibly TRBD1 (5 bases). Trimming pared 2 bases from V and 3 bases from J, leaving 15 bases between. CDR1 is SGDLS and CDR2 is YYNGEE in the germline V gene. The CDR3 covers 15 residues. The chain's CDR3 is CASSVAGSPSYEQYF. DNA of the CDR3: TGTGCCAGCAGCGTGGCAGGGTCCCCCAGCTACGAGCAGTACTTC. The variable domain in full, completed from reference TRBV9 and TRBJ2-7, reads DSGVTQTPKHLITATGQRVTLRCSPRSGDLSVYWYQQSLDQGLQFLIQYYNGEERAKGNILERFSAQQFPDLHSELNLSSLELGDSALYFCASSVAGSPSYEQYFGPGTRLTVT.

This clonotype was found a few times. The rearrangement links TRBV19 to TRBJ2-6; 7 bases fit TRBD1. CDR3 length: 15 amino acids. The junction had 5 bases not matched to a gene; V was cut back by 8 bases and J by 1 base. Germline V gives CDR1 LNHDA, CDR2 SQIVND (reference sequence). CDR3 coding DNA: TGTGCCAGTGGGACAGTCTCTTCTGGGGCCAACGTCCTGACTTTC. Its protein is CASGTVSSGANVLTF. Using reference TRBV19 and TRBJ2-6 for the parts outside the CDR3, the full variable domain is DGGITQSPKYLFRKEGQNVTLSCEQNLNHDAMYWYRQDPGQGLRLIYYSQIVNDFQKGDIAEGYSVSREKKESFPLTVTSAQKNPTAFYLCASGTVSSGANVLTFGAGSRLTVL.

This clonotype was observed a handful of times. The genes are TRBV2 and TRBJ2-7; D remains ambiguous. The ends were cut back, 7 bases at V and 3 bases at J, with 7 bases in the middle. The length of the CDR3 is 11 residues. Germline values: CDR1 SNHLY, CDR2 FYNNEI. CDR3 bases: TGTGCCAGCAAGGTTTACTACGAGCAGTACTTC. Translation gives CASKVYYEQYF.

There are a few counts of this clonotype. The chain recombines TRBV11-2 with TRBJ2-1, with 11 bases matching TRBD2. Germline-derived CDR1 and CDR2 are SGHAT and FQNNGV. V dropped 7 bases and J dropped 5; count of bases not matched to a gene: 7. The CDR3 is 15 residues long. CDR3 DNA: TGTGCCAGCACTTCCTTAGCGGGAGGGAACAATGAGCAGTTCTTC. Its protein is CASTSLAGGNNEQFF.

The chain joins TRBV7-6 to TRBJ2-3; 12 positions agree with TRBD2. Germline values: CDR1 SGHVS, CDR2 FNYEAQ. J lost 5 bases, V lost 7 bases, and 7 bases had no gene match. The CDR3 has 15 residues. The CDR3 DNA reads as TGTGCCAGCAAACATCTAGCGGGAGGGCTAGATACGCAGTATTTT. As protein: CASKHLAGGLDTQYF.

This clonotype has just one count. V usage is TRBV7-9 and J usage is TRBJ1-2; 8 nucleotides align to TRBD1. Germline trimming cut 3 bases from V and 8 bases from J; bases unmatched to any gene: 8. In germline, CDR1 is SEHNR, CDR2 FQNEAQ (reference sequence). The CDR3 loop spans 14 amino acids. The CDR3 region has the DNA TGTGCCAGCAGCTTCGAGAAGGACAGGGCAGGCTACACCTTC. Translated, it gives CASSFEKDRAGYTF.

This clonotype was seen more than once but under ten times. The chain carries TRBV15 and TRBJ2-7, with 7 bases aligning to TRBD1. J was trimmed by 2 bases and V by 6 bases; bases with no gene match: 10. Germline loops: CDR1 LNHNV, CDR2 YYDKDF (reference sequence). This CDR3 contains 15 residues. The CDR3 sequence: CATSIRDSRAYEQYF. CDR3 bases: TGTGCCACCAGTATCCGGGACAGCCGTGCCTACGAGCAGTACTTC.

The sample holds a few counts of this clonotype. The rearrangement uses TRBV20-1 and TRBJ2-7; D not resolved. Germline CDR1 DFQATT, CDR2 SNEGSKA (reference sequence). V was clipped by 4 bases and J by 4 bases, with 14 bases between them. This CDR3 has 13 amino acids. The CDR3 sequence: CSAIQTAAYEQYF. The DNA of the CDR3 is TGCAGTGCTATTCAGACGGCGGCGTACGAGCAGTACTTC.

This chain connects TRBV5-1 to TRBJ2-1, with 8 bases aligning to TRBD2. Looked up from germline, CDR1 is SGHRS and CDR2 is YFSETQ. V was pared by 2 bases and J by 3 bases, with 7 bases of the junction left unmatched. The CDR3 runs 16 residues. The DNA for the CDR3 is TGCGCCAGCAGCTTCGGTTCCGGGAGGGGCTACAATGAGCAGTTCTTC. Residues: CASSFGSGRGYNEQFF.

The chain uses TRBV20-1 and TRBJ2-3; D gene uncertain. Trimming stripped 3 bases from V and 6 bases from J, with 13 bases between. The CDR3 has 13 residues. Germline V gene lookup returns CDR1 DFQATT and CDR2 SNEGSKA (reference sequence). DNA for the CDR3: TGCAGTGCTAGGGCCCCATACGGGGATACGCAGTATTTT. Protein sequence: CSARAPYGDTQYF.

This clonotype appeared many times. The chain links TRBV9 to TRBJ2-1; D possibly uses TRBD1 or TRBD2 (5 bases each). The CDR3 covers 16 residues. The germline V and J ends were trimmed by 3 bases and 0 bases, with 13 bases remaining between them. From germline, CDR1 is SGDLS and CDR2 YYNGEE. This CDR3 is CASSAPGPSSYNEQFF. CDR3 DNA: TGTGCCAGCAGCGCGCCGGGACCTAGCTCCTACAATGAGCAGTTCTTC.

The V gene is TRBV24-1, the J gene TRBJ2-3, with 14 bases that match TRBD2. The CDR3 spans 18 residues. Germline V CDR1 and CDR2: KGHDR, SFDVKD. Trimming took 4 bases from V and 3 from J; bases not matched to a gene: 8. The CDR3 region is CATSDPTWTSGRTDTQYF. The DNA of the CDR3 is TGTGCCACCAGTGACCCCACCTGGACTAGCGGGAGGACAGATACGCAGTATTTT.

This chain connects TRBV20-1 to TRBJ2-7; 10 positions match TRBD1. Per germline, CDR1 DFQATT and CDR2 SNEGSKA (reference sequence). V was pared by 5 bases and J by 3 bases, with 7 bases of the junction left unmatched. The length of the CDR3 is 14 residues. This CDR3 is CSAFSRDRGYEQYF. The CDR3 DNA follows: TGCAGTGCTTTCTCCCGGGACAGGGGCTACGAGCAGTACTTC.

The V and J genes are TRBV4-1 and TRBJ1-2, with D hard to call. Per germline, CDR1 MGHRA and CDR2 YSYEKL. The V end lost 4 bases, the J end lost 8 bases, and 17 bases lay between the germline ends. The CDR3 consists of 14 residues. As DNA, the CDR3 is TGCGCCAGCAGCCTCGGACCCCTTGGAGGAGGCTACACCTTC. It yields the protein CASSLGPLGGGYTF.

The chain has TRBV4-1 and TRBJ2-1; 10 bases map to TRBD1. CDR1 and CDR2 from the germline V gene are MGHRA and YSYEKL. V was clipped by 4 bases and J by 1 base; unmatched bases: 7. The CDR3 covers 17 residues. The CDR3 loop is CASSLLGTGASYNEQFF. The CDR3 nucleotides are TGCGCCAGCAGCCTATTAGGGACAGGGGCTTCCTACAATGAGCAGTTCTTC.

This chain connects TRBV3-1 to TRBJ2-1, with TRBD2 matching 10 bases. Germline CDR1 LGHDT, CDR2 YNNKEL (reference sequence). The length of the CDR3 is 15 residues. Trimming took 5 bases from V and 8 from J; bases not matched to a gene: 9. CDR3 DNA: TGTGCCAGCAGCTTCCCTAGCGGGAGACGATATGAGCAGTTCTTC. Translation gives CASSFPSGRRYEQFF.

The gene calls are TRBV4-1 and TRBJ2-1; D gene unclear. CDR3 size: 15 residues. Trimming stripped 0 bases from V and 6 bases from J, with 12 bases between. Germline assignment: CDR1 MGHRA and CDR2 YSYEKL. CDR3 sequence reads: CASSQDQIVRNEQFF. CDR3 DNA sequence: TGCGCCAGCAGCCAAGACCAAATAGTTCGCAATGAGCAGTTCTTC.

This rearrangement joins TRBV12-3 or TRBV12-4 to TRBJ2-5, with 8 bases identical to TRBD1. The CDR3 is 15 residues long. After removal of 6 bases from V and 6 bases from J, the junction contained 12 bases not matched to a gene. The CDR3 loop reads CASSSPGQERQTQYF. Here the CDR3 DNA reads TGTGCCAGCAGCTCTCCGGGACAGGAGCGCCAGACCCAGTACTTC.

V is TRBV12-3 or TRBV12-4 and J is TRBJ2-1, with 14 bases fitting TRBD2. The V segment lost 10 bases and the J segment 10 bases; nucleotides outside the gene matches: 24. The CDR3 has 19 amino acids. In DNA, the CDR3 is TGTGCCATCTGTTTCGTCGTATTTCGGGGACTAGCGGGGGTGGGGGAGCAGTTCTTC. It specifies CAICFVVFRGLAGVGEQFF.

Only a few counts were recorded for this clonotype. The rearrangement uses TRBV4-1 and TRBJ2-7; TRBD1 matches 8 bases. Germline CDR1 MGHRA, CDR2 YSYEKL. This CDR3 contains 15 residues. The trim removed 4 bases at V and 3 bases at J, leaving 8 bases unmatched. The DNA of the CDR3 is TGCGCCAGCAGCCCAAACAGGGGGTCGGGCTACGAGCAGTACTTC. Protein sequence: CASSPNRGSGYEQYF.

The chain recombines TRBV5-5 with TRBJ2-1, with 7 bases fitting TRBD2. The germline V gene encodes CDR1 SGHKS and CDR2 YYEKEE (reference sequence). J lost 6 bases, V lost 1 base, and 7 bases had no gene match. This CDR3 has 15 residues. The CDR3 nucleotides read TGTGCCAGCAGCTTGCAAGCGGGAAGGCTCAATGAGCAGTTCTTC. Translation: CASSLQAGRLNEQFF.

CDR3 DNA: TGCAGTGCTAGCGGGGGACAGTTATCCTACGAGCAGTACTTC. Protein: CSASGGQLSYEQYF. The V call is TRBV20-1, the J call TRBJ2-7; D might be TRBD1 (7 bases). Per the germline V gene, CDR1 is DFQATT and CDR2 is SNEGSKA (reference sequence). The V end was cut by 3 bases, the J end by 1 base, with 13 bases between. The CDR3 is 14 residues long.